What follows are 22 T cell receptor beta chains derived from one specimen sequenced in a study of T-cell reconstitution after alpha-beta-depleted transplantation in children. Molecular barcoding with unique molecular identifiers was used for the TCRbeta library. TCRdb reanalysed the PCR reads using MiXCR and keeps one entry per CDR3 protein. The sample lists about 110,000 distinct CDR3 sequences, around a tenth seen once, with approximately 8% in the top ten. Source: PBMCs from the stem cell graft donor, taken from the stem cell graft. These receptors originate from a human donor who donated a stem cell graft to a child with acute lymphoblastic leukemia.

This clonotype was found a few times. This chain joins TRBV7-9 and TRBJ2-3; D gene uncertain. V was pared by 0 bases and J by 0 bases, with 10 bases between. The CDR3 is made up of 16 amino acids. Looked up from germline, CDR1 is SEHNR and CDR2 is FQNEAQ (reference sequence). DNA of the CDR3: TGTGCCAGCAGCTTAGCCGGGCAGAGTAGCACAGATACGCAGTATTTT. As protein: CASSLAGQSSTDTQYF.

This clonotype was observed at least ten times. For the CDR3, the DNA is TGTGCCAGCAGTCTTAGAACAGGGAATGAAAAACTGTTTTTT. Residues: CASSLRTGNEKLFF. The chain is built from TRBV12-3 or TRBV12-4 and TRBJ1-4; D is perhaps TRBD1 (6 bases). The CDR3 sequence is 14 residues long. V was shortened by 5 bases and J by 5 bases, with 12 bases between the two germline ends.

Ten or more counts support this clonotype. The chain recombines TRBV5-5 with TRBJ2-7; D possibly uses TRBD1 or TRBD2 (5 bases each). From germline, CDR1 is SGHKS and CDR2 YYEKEE (reference sequence). V was cut by 4 bases and J by 0 bases, with 14 bases left in between. The CDR3 has 15 residues. CDR3 protein: CASSKGPGSSYEQYF. CDR3 coding DNA: TGTGCCAGCAGCAAGGGACCTGGAAGCTCCTACGAGCAGTACTTC.

This clonotype occurred many times. This rearrangement joins TRBV27 to TRBJ1-1; no clear D gene. V lost 3 bases, J lost 8 bases, and 10 bases lay in between. Germline V gene data show CDR1 as MNHEY and CDR2 as SMNVEV (reference sequence). The CDR3 sequence is 12 residues long. This chain's CDR3 is CASSFSGSEAFF. CDR3 in DNA: TGTGCCAGCAGTTTCAGCGGATCAGAAGCTTTCTTT.

This clonotype was detected ten times or more. The chain joins TRBV5-5 to TRBJ1-1; 9 nucleotides align to TRBD1. The CDR3 is 14 amino acids. Unmatched junction bases numbered 3, after V lost 0 bases and J lost 6 bases. Germline V gene sequence: CDR1 SGHKS, CDR2 YYEKEE (reference sequence). CDR3 residues: CASSLGTGAPEAFF. The CDR3 DNA sequence: TGTGCCAGCAGCTTGGGGACAGGGGCCCCTGAAGCTTTCTTT. Full variable domain (remainder filled in from reference TRBV5-5 and TRBJ1-1): DAGVTQSPTHLIKTRGQQVTLRCSPISGHKSVSWYQQVLGQGPQFIFQYYEKEERGRGNFPDRFSARQFPNYSSELNVNALLLGDSALYLCASSLGTGAPEAFFGQGTRLTVV.

In this sample, this clonotype turned up many times. This chain uses TRBV20-1 with TRBJ2-2; 10 positions agree with TRBD2. V shed 1 base and J 7 bases; nucleotides not matched to a gene: 6. The CDR3 contains 15 residues. Germline CDR1 and CDR2: DFQATT and SNEGSKA (reference sequence). The CDR3 is CSARVSGRADGELFF. CDR3 nucleotides: TGCAGTGCTAGAGTCAGCGGGAGGGCCGACGGGGAGCTGTTTTTT.

This clonotype showed up many times. The CDR3, as DNA: TGTGCCAGCTCACCGCCCGGGGTTCAGCGGGAGGGCCGTGGTAATGAGCAGTTCTTC. This sequence encodes CASSPPGVQREGRGNEQFF. The chain carries TRBV18 and TRBJ2-1, with 10 positions matching TRBD2. The CDR3 length is 19 residues. Germline loops: CDR1 KGHSH, CDR2 LQKENI. Trimming cost V 3 bases and J 7 bases; bases outside gene matches: 18.

This clonotype was seen a handful of times. The V call is TRBV7-9, the J call TRBJ2-7, with 14 bases matching TRBD2. V shed 5 bases and J 4 bases; nucleotides not matched to a gene: 10. This CDR3 has 17 residues. Germline CDR1 SEHNR, CDR2 FQNEAQ (reference sequence). The CDR3 reads CASSPLGTSGGTYEQYF. CDR3 bases: TGTGCCAGCAGCCCCCTAGGGACTAGCGGGGGAACTTACGAGCAGTACTTC.

This clonotype was seen many times. The chain combines TRBV18 with TRBJ2-7; TRBD2 agrees at 14 bases. Germline V gene lookup returns CDR1 KGHSH and CDR2 LQKENI. This CDR3 has 18 residues. The V gene end was trimmed by 3 bases and the J gene end by 0 bases; junction bases not matched to a gene: 7. Written as DNA, the CDR3 is TGTGCCAGCTCACCTCCGGGACTAGCGGGAGCCCGCTCCTACGAGCAGTACTTC. It codes for CASSPPGLAGARSYEQYF.

This clonotype was recorded at least ten times. This rearrangement joins TRBV28 to TRBJ2-3, with D perhaps being TRBD1 or TRBD2 (6 bases each). V lost 8 bases and J 2 bases, leaving 20 bases between the germline ends. The germline CDR1 and CDR2 sequences are MDHEN and SYDVKM. This CDR3 has 16 residues. CDR3 coding DNA: TGTGCCAGCCCCTCCCCCGGAGGGGGTTCCACAGATACGCAGTATTTT. It is translated as CASPSPGGGSTDTQYF.

Details on this clonotype: A single base separates this from a much larger clone, so it may be a read error. The genes are TRBV19 and TRBJ1-6, with D possibly matching TRBD1 (5 bases). Germline values: CDR1 LNHDA, CDR2 SQIVND (reference sequence). CDR3 length: 18 amino acids. Between the trimmed V and J ends, which lost 1 base and 6 bases, there was a span of 19 bases. CDR3 DNA sequence: TGTGCCAGTAGTATAGCTTGGCCGGTGGGACTGAGTAATTCACCCCTCCACTTT. It encodes CASSIAWPVGLSNSPLHF.

This clonotype was recorded many times. The rearrangement joins TRBV19 to TRBJ2-5; D is uncertain. The germline V gene encodes CDR1 LNHDA and CDR2 SQIVND (reference sequence). The CDR3 length is 14 residues. V gave up 0 bases and J gave up 5 bases, with 10 bases separating them. DNA of the CDR3: TGTGCCAGTAGTATAGATCTATCCATGGAGACCCAGTACTTC. Its protein is CASSIDLSMETQYF.

This clonotype was observed at least ten times. The chain recombines TRBV28 with TRBJ1-3; D call uncertain. From germline, CDR1 is MDHEN and CDR2 SYDVKM. The CDR3 is made up of 15 amino acids. V dropped 2 bases and J dropped 0 bases, with 8 bases sitting between them. This CDR3 is CASSLMQVSGNTIYF. In nucleotides, the CDR3 is TGTGCCAGCAGTTTAATGCAGGTCTCTGGAAACACCATATATTTT.

This clonotype was detected ten times or more. Mismatch with germline at one junction end may stem from a read error. The chain links TRBV27 to TRBJ1-6; a possible D gene is TRBD1 (6 bases). The CDR3 is 17 amino acids. Germline CDR1 MNHEY, CDR2 SMNVEV (reference sequence). The CDR3 loop is CASSLSPGQTNNSPLHF. CDR3 DNA sequence: TGTGCCAGCAGTCTATCACCCGGACAGACAAATAATTCACCCCTCCACTTT.

The sample holds many counts of this clonotype. This sequence joins TRBV7-2 and TRBJ2-1; D may be TRBD2 (5 bases). This CDR3 comprises 11 residues. Between the trimmed V and J ends, which lost 5 bases and 11 bases, there was a span of 10 bases. Germline V gene sequence: CDR1 SGHTA, CDR2 FQGNSA. The DNA of the CDR3 is TGTGCCAGCAGCCGGCGGACTCAGCAGTTCTTC. Protein product: CASSRRTQQFF.

The CDR3 is CASSLAGSNEKLFF. CDR3 nucleotides: TGTGCCAGCAGCTTAGCGGGGAGTAATGAAAAACTGTTTTTT. The chain has TRBV7-2 and TRBJ1-4; D gene unclear. The CDR3 is 14 residues long. Trimming shortened V by 0 bases and J by 4 bases, and 6 bases separated the two germline ends. The V gene's germline CDR1 is SGHTA and CDR2 FQGNSA.

Ten or more counts support this clonotype. The chain employs TRBV4-2 and TRBJ1-1; D is unresolved. This CDR3 has 15 amino acids. V dropped 1 base and J dropped 1 base, with 10 bases sitting between them. Germline CDR1 is LGHNA and CDR2 is YNFKEQ. CDR3 nucleotide sequence: TGTGCCAGCAGCCAAGCGTCCAGGCAGAACACTGAAGCTTTCTTT. This sequence encodes CASSQASRQNTEAFF.

In this sample, this clonotype turned up many times. This chain links TRBV28 with TRBJ1-2; 7 positions match TRBD1. The ends lost 7 bases at V and 5 bases at J; junction bases unmatched: 7. Germline-derived CDR1 and CDR2 are MDHEN and SYDVKM. This CDR3 spans 13 amino acids. CDR3 residues: CASNDRELYGYTF. CDR3 nucleotide sequence: TGTGCCAGCAATGACAGGGAATTATATGGCTACACCTTC.

This clonotype was seen repeatedly, ten times or more. The rearrangement joins TRBV10-3 to TRBJ2-7; D remains unclear. V was trimmed by 2 bases and J by 6 bases, leaving 14 bases between them. Germline values: CDR1 ENHRY, CDR2 SYGVKD. The CDR3 has 14 amino acids. For the CDR3, the DNA is TGTGCCATCAGTGAGGTTCCGACCCCCGGCGAGCAGTACTTC. Protein: CAISEVPTPGEQYF.

In this sample, this clonotype turned up many times. The rearrangement uses TRBV11-3 and TRBJ2-3; D possibly corresponds to TRBD1 (5 bases). Germline V gene data show CDR1 as SGHNT and CDR2 as YENEEA. The CDR3 length is 14 residues. V shed 5 bases and J shed 2 bases, with 11 bases lying between them. The CDR3 is CASSRDRDTDTQYF. The CDR3 bases are TGTGCCAGCAGCCGCGACAGAGACACAGATACGCAGTATTTT.

This clonotype was counted many times. The CDR3 bases are TGCGCCAGCAGCCCCTCTAGCGGGGGGCCGGGAGAGACCCAGTACTTC. Translating it yields CASSPSSGGPGETQYF. The chain carries TRBV5-1 and TRBJ2-5; 11 bases line up with TRBD2. CDR3 length: 16 amino acids. The J segment lost 4 bases and the V segment lost 4 bases, leaving 9 bases of the junction unmatched. CDR1 SGHRS and CDR2 YFSETQ come from the germline V gene.

The table lists this clonotype with many counts. The chain has TRBV6-5 and TRBJ2-1; possibly TRBD1 or TRBD2 for D (5 bases each). The CDR3 runs to 15 residues. Trimming cost V 0 bases and J 9 bases, with 15 bases left between them. The germline V gene has CDR1 MNHEY and CDR2 SVGAGI. As DNA, the CDR3 is TGTGCCAGCAGTTACTCGAAGGGACCCCAGGGTGAGCAGTTCTTC. Encoded protein: CASSYSKGPQGEQFF.